The following is a T cell receptor beta chain sequence with its context. For genomic DNA, unsorted samples relied on tens of millions of PBMCs. This specimen belongs to a study of shared clonotypes between healthy human individuals. As handled by the study authors: Filtering differed, since immunoSEQ gave only junction sequences and no quality scores. Produced via immunoSEQ multiplex PCR; TCRdb's table is partial and in-frame only. That table furnishes V, J and clone size, whereas the DNA furnished D and trimming. This table has approximately 500,000 clones, around 73% appearing once. CDR1 is KGHSH, CDR2 LQKENI, per germline. V was shortened by 6 bases and J by 1 base, with 8 bases between the two germline ends. The CDR3 covers 13 residues.

This chain joins TRBV18 and TRBJ2-3; perhaps TRBD1 as D (5 bases). The specimen sequenced was PBMCs. The receptor was derived from a woman between 40 and 55 years old in good health. Some clones in this sample may be carry-over from other donors' samples. The CDR3: CASSLRGTDTQYF. Written as DNA, the CDR3 is TGTGCCAGCTCCCTCAGGGGCACAGATACGCAGTATTTT.